This T cell receptor beta chain was recovered during a study of T cell repertoires in cytomegalovirus infection. Background on the study: Public TCR beta signatures indicated both CMV infection and matching HLA type. The study's findings and limits: Totalled public TCR beta family frequency picked out people who carried CMV plus the relevant HLA. CMV-specific TCR beta clonotypes restricted by HLA-C were the ones dominating the ex vivo response.

V was trimmed by 9 bases and J by 3 bases, leaving 4 bases between them. Germline lookup yields CDR1 LGHNT and CDR2 FRNRAP. This CDR3 is 10 amino acids long. This clonotype was detected many times. Its antigen remains unknown. One entry per CDR3 protein, called by TCRdb with MiXCR from the reads. The sample has approximately 190,000 distinct CDR3 sequences, 8.5% to 10% seen once. Sequencing used PBMCs. The clonotype comes from a human donor in good health (CMV status not recorded). Some clones in this sample may be carry-over from other donors' samples. This chain connects TRBV12-5 to TRBJ2-3; D unresolved. The CDR3 loop reads CARRTDTQYF. In DNA form, the CDR3 reads TGTGCTAGGCGGACAGATACGCAGTATTTT.